One sample yielded the 27 T cell receptor beta chains listed below, sequenced in a study of blood T cell repertoires in COVID-19. Data came from immunoSEQ multiplex PCR; TCRdb stores just in-frame clones and leaves some out. The table records some 180,000 clones, roughly 80% of them present only once. The sequencing sample was made of peripheral blood. These receptors originate from a woman aged 55-69 years with COVID-19, enrolled during active disease.

This chain uses TRBV6-1 with TRBJ1-2; D call uncertain. V lost 2 bases, J lost 4 bases, and 17 bases lay in between. The CDR3 runs 16 residues. Germline V gives CDR1 MNHNS, CDR2 SASEGT. The CDR3 nucleotides read TGTGCCAGCAGTGAATTCACGGATACAAGCGTCTATGGCTACACCTTC. It codes for CASSEFTDTSVYGYTF.

V usage is TRBV28 and J usage is TRBJ2-1; 7 bases line up with TRBD1. Germline assignment: CDR1 MDHEN and CDR2 SYDVKM. This CDR3 is built from 14 residues. The V gene end was trimmed by 10 bases and the J gene end by 2 bases; junction bases not matched to a gene: 8. For the CDR3, the DNA is TGTGCCACCGGGGACAGATCAGCCTACAATGAGCAGTTCTTC. Its protein is CATGDRSAYNEQFF.

V usage is TRBV5-1 and J usage is TRBJ2-1, with TRBD1 as a possible D gene (6 bases). Germline V CDR1 and CDR2: SGHRS, YFSETQ. The germline V and J ends were trimmed by 4 bases and 5 bases, with 13 bases remaining between them. This CDR3 spans 14 amino acids. CDR3 nucleotide sequence: TGCGCCAGCAGCCCTCCGACAGGAAACAATGAGCAGTTCTTC. Protein sequence: CASSPPTGNNEQFF.

The rearrangement uses TRBV7-2 and TRBJ1-1, with D hard to call. Germline V gene lookup returns CDR1 SGHTA and CDR2 FQGNSA. The CDR3 length is 17 residues. V lost 6 bases, J lost 2 bases, and 22 bases lay in between. The CDR3 loop is CASRRLNRGPYNTEAFF. The CDR3 DNA is TGTGCCAGCAGACGGCTTAATAGAGGCCCTTACAACACTGAAGCTTTCTTT.

The chain employs TRBV5-4 and TRBJ1-4, with D perhaps matching TRBD1 (6 bases). Trimming cost V 4 bases and J 7 bases, with 17 bases left between them. The CDR3 is 15 amino acids. Germline lookup yields CDR1 SGHNT and CDR2 YYREEE (reference sequence). The CDR3 sequence is CASSLAGGAGEKLFF. The CDR3 nucleotides are TGTGCCAGCAGCCTGGCGGGGGGCGCCGGTGAAAAACTGTTTTTT.

The chain is built from TRBV13 and TRBJ2-7; 12 bases line up with TRBD2. This CDR3 has 17 amino acids. Germline loops: CDR1 PRHDT, CDR2 FYEKMQ (reference sequence). J lost 0 bases, V lost 7 bases, and 10 bases had no gene match. The CDR3 loop is CASTWGTSGGSSYEQYF. The CDR3 DNA reads TGTGCCAGCACTTGGGGAACTAGCGGGGGGAGCTCCTACGAGCAGTACTTC.

The gene calls are TRBV25-1 and TRBJ1-2, with a weak D call TRBD1 (6 bases). Per the germline V gene, CDR1 is MGHDK and CDR2 is SYGVNS. Trimming left V 3 bases short and J 3 bases short, with 14 bases between. This CDR3 is built from 15 residues. The CDR3 coding sequence is TGTGCCAGCAGTGACGGACAGCGGCCCTACTATGGCTACACCTTC. Its protein is CASSDGQRPYYGYTF.

This chain uses TRBV19 with TRBJ1-1; no firm D call. Per germline, CDR1 LNHDA and CDR2 SQIVND (reference sequence). The CDR3 is 14 amino acids. V was pared by 4 bases and J by 4 bases, with 13 bases between. Here the CDR3 reads CASSTPGLATEAFF. The CDR3 region has the DNA TGTGCCAGTAGTACCCCCGGACTTGCCACTGAAGCTTTCTTT.

The V and J genes are TRBV24-1 and TRBJ2-3; D possibly corresponds to TRBD1 (5 bases). The CDR3 is 15 residues long. The germline gives CDR1 KGHDR, CDR2 SFDVKD. V was trimmed by 5 bases and J by 2 bases, leaving 13 bases between them. CDR3 region: CATSGRAGNTDTQYF. Written as DNA, the CDR3 is TGTGCCACCAGTGGTAGGGCAGGGAACACAGATACGCAGTATTTT.

This chain links TRBV2 with TRBJ2-2, with D maybe TRBD2 (5 bases). V lost 6 bases, J lost 4 bases, and 15 bases lay in between. Germline CDR1 and CDR2: SNHLY and FYNNEI. The CDR3 has 15 amino acids. The CDR3 protein is CASSGTGGGTGELFF. In nucleotides, the CDR3 is TGTGCCAGCAGCGGCACCGGAGGTGGCACCGGGGAGCTGTTTTTT.

This clone was recorded once. The V call is TRBV3-1 (or the pseudogene TRBV3-2), the J call TRBJ2-1, with 15 bases matching TRBD2. The CDR3 has 15 amino acids. Trimming at V came to 6 bases and at J to 9 bases, leaving 6 bases not matched to a gene. Germline-derived CDR1 and CDR2 are LGHDT and YNNKEL (reference sequence). The CDR3 sequence: CASRGRTSGGAEQFF. The CDR3 bases are TGTGCCAGCAGAGGTAGGACTAGCGGGGGGGCTGAGCAGTTCTTC.

J is TRBJ2-7 and V is TRBV6-5; 10 bases match TRBD2. Looked up from germline, CDR1 is MNHEY and CDR2 is SVGAGI. The CDR3 is 15 amino acids. Trimming at V came to 5 bases and at J to 1 base, leaving 5 bases not matched to a gene. The chain's CDR3 is CASSRWTSGSYEQYF. CDR3 bases: TGTGCCAGCAGTCGTTGGACTAGCGGATCCTACGAGCAGTACTTC.

The chain has TRBV27 and TRBJ2-1, with TRBD1 matching over 9 bases. The CDR3 length is 15 residues. With V trimmed by 4 bases and J by 8 bases, 9 bases remained unmatched. Germline CDR1 MNHEY, CDR2 SMNVEV (reference sequence). The CDR3: CASSSPGTGKDEQFF. The CDR3 DNA reads as TGTGCCAGCAGTTCCCCGGGGACAGGGAAGGATGAGCAGTTCTTC.

The gene calls are TRBV6-2 or TRBV6-3 and TRBJ2-3, with a weak D call TRBD1 (6 bases). This CDR3 region has 14 residues. Looked up from germline, CDR1 is MNHEY and CDR2 is SVGEGT. Trimming stripped 4 bases from V and 4 bases from J, with 12 bases between. CDR3 amino acids: CASSSQGPPDTQYF. Here the CDR3 DNA reads TGTGCCAGCAGTTCACAGGGCCCCCCAGATACGCAGTATTTT.

The CDR3 spells CASRQLGGADTQYF. CDR3 DNA: TGTGCCAGCAGACAGCTCGGGGGGGCGGATACGCAGTATTTT. The rearrangement uses TRBV6-1 and TRBJ2-3; 8 bases line up with TRBD2. The V gene end was trimmed by 6 bases and the J gene end by 6 bases; junction bases not matched to a gene: 8. Germline CDR1 is MNHNS and CDR2 is SASEGT. The CDR3 loop spans 14 amino acids.

The chain joins TRBV5-1 to TRBJ2-3; tentative D call: TRBD2 (7 bases). The V gene's germline CDR1 is SGHRS and CDR2 YFSETQ. With 4 bases removed from V and 4 bases from J, the gap between germline ends came to 22 bases. The CDR3 runs to 17 residues. CDR3: CASSAQILGGGPDTQYF. CDR3 nucleotides: TGCGCCAGCAGCGCGCAGATTTTGGGGGGGGGCCCAGATACGCAGTATTTT. Variable domain in full (rest from reference TRBV5-1 and TRBJ2-3): KAGVTQTPRYLIKTRGQQVTLSCSPISGHRSVSWYQQTPGQGLQFLFEYFSETQRNKGNFPGRFSGRQFSNSRSEMNVSTLELGDSALYLCASSAQILGGGPDTQYFGPGTRLTVL.

This rearrangement joins TRBV28 to TRBJ2-3; perhaps TRBD2 as D (6 bases). This CDR3 is built from 16 residues. CDR1 is MDHEN and CDR2 is SYDVKM in the germline V gene. V lost 3 bases and J lost 1, with 14 bases in between. CDR3 sequence reads: CASSFRRGGGTDTQYF. The CDR3 nucleotides read TGTGCCAGCAGTTTTCGGCGGGGTGGTGGCACAGATACGCAGTATTTT. Drawing the rest from reference TRBV28 and TRBJ2-3, the complete variable domain is DVKVTQSSRYLVKRTGEKVFLECVQDMDHENMFWYRQDPGLGLRLIYFSYDVKMKEKGDIPEGYSVSREKKERFSLILESASTNQTSMYLCASSFRRGGGTDTQYFGPGTRLTVL.

V is TRBV9 and J is TRBJ2-7; tentatively, D is TRBD1 (5 bases). The V and J ends lost 0 bases and 3 bases respectively, with 13 bases between them. The CDR3 runs 15 residues. The germline V gene encodes CDR1 SGDLS and CDR2 YYNGEE. This CDR3 reads CASSVEAWQGYEQYF. CDR3 DNA sequence: TGTGCCAGCAGCGTAGAGGCTTGGCAGGGCTACGAGCAGTACTTC.

In this sample, this clone turned up a few times. The J gene is TRBJ1-1, the V gene TRBV30, with a tentative D call TRBD1 (6 bases). Per germline, CDR1 GTSNPN and CDR2 SVGIG (reference sequence). The CDR3 loop spans 14 amino acids. With 3 bases removed from V and 7 bases from J, the gap between germline ends came to 18 bases. CDR3 nucleotides: TGTGCCTGGAGAGACAGGCCCAAAGTCGGTGAAGCTTTCTTT. Its protein is CAWRDRPKVGEAFF. Looking up the rest from reference TRBV30 and TRBJ1-1 gives the full variable domain: SQTIHQWPATLVQPVGSPLSLECTVEGTSNPNLYWYRQAAGRGLQLLFYSVGIGQISSEVPQNLSASRPQDRQFILSSKKLLLSDSGFYLCAWRDRPKVGEAFFGQGTRLTVV.

The chain links TRBV19 to TRBJ1-2; 7 nucleotides line up with TRBD1. V lost 8 bases, J lost 2 bases, and 5 bases stayed unmatched. Germline CDR1 LNHDA, CDR2 SQIVND (reference sequence). The CDR3 runs 13 residues. For the CDR3, the DNA is TGTGCCAGTGTACAGGGGAGGAACTATGGCTACACCTTC. Residues: CASVQGRNYGYTF.

The chain combines TRBV14 with TRBJ2-5; D gene unclear. V gave up 3 bases and J gave up 9 bases, with 11 bases separating them. The CDR3 totals 12 residues. Germline values: CDR1 SGHDN, CDR2 FVKESK. This chain's CDR3 is CASSQLSGAQYF. Here the CDR3 DNA reads TGTGCCAGCAGCCAGCTTTCCGGTGCCCAGTACTTC.

This sequence joins TRBV18 and TRBJ1-2; D unresolved. Trimming removed 3 bases at V and 8 bases at J, with 10 bases between. CDR3 length: 12 residues. The V gene's germline CDR1 is KGHSH and CDR2 LQKENI. This CDR3 is CASSPEGIGYTF. The DNA of the CDR3 is TGTGCCAGCTCACCGGAGGGTATAGGCTACACCTTC.

A single count supports this clone. V and J are TRBV25-1 and TRBJ2-1, with D tentatively TRBD2 (6 bases). The germline V and J ends were trimmed by 1 base and 7 bases, with 14 bases remaining between them. This CDR3 contains 15 residues. From germline, CDR1 is MGHDK and CDR2 SYGVNS. The DNA for the CDR3 is TGTGCCAGCAGTGAATTAGGCAGGACTACGAATGAGCAGTTCTTC. Protein sequence: CASSELGRTTNEQFF.

The chain couples TRBV7-9 to TRBJ1-4, with D possibly TRBD1 on 5 matching bases. The germline V gene encodes CDR1 SEHNR and CDR2 FQNEAQ (reference sequence). Deletions cut 1 base from V and 8 bases from J, with 11 bases between. This CDR3 comprises 14 residues. The CDR3 DNA is TGTGCCAGCAGCTTAGTGGGGGGGAACGAAAAACTGTTTTTT. Its translation is CASSLVGGNEKLFF.

This clone was counted only a few times. The V call is TRBV19, the J call TRBJ1-5, with TRBD1 matching over 10 bases. Germline V gene lookup returns CDR1 LNHDA and CDR2 SQIVND (reference sequence). The CDR3 is 11 amino acids. The junction had 2 bases not matched to a gene; V was cut back by 8 bases and J by 10 bases. The CDR3 protein is CASGTGAPQHF. DNA for the CDR3: TGTGCCAGTGGGACAGGGGCTCCCCAGCATTTT.

The chain uses TRBV6-5 and TRBJ2-3; TRBD2 is a possible D gene (6 bases). The CDR3 has 13 amino acids. Germline V gene lookup returns CDR1 MNHEY and CDR2 SVGAGI. The V gene lost 8 bases and the J gene lost 4 bases, with 13 bases spanning the gap. In nucleotides, the CDR3 is TGTGCCAGCTCCGGAGGGAAGCCAGATACGCAGTATTTT. This sequence encodes CASSGGKPDTQYF.

The gene calls are TRBV7-2 and TRBJ2-3; D not certain. CDR1 is SGHTA and CDR2 is FQGNSA in the germline V gene. CDR3 size: 11 residues. V was clipped by 3 bases and J by 4 bases, with 2 bases between them. CDR3 loop: CASSFADTQYF. The CDR3 bases are TGTGCCAGCAGCTTCGCAGATACGCAGTATTTT.